Below, one T cell receptor beta chain is given with its context. This record belongs to a study of blood T cell repertoires in COVID-19. About the study: Acute-phase and convalescent COVID-19 samples originated in the United States, Italy and Spain. From T cells, B-cell-depleted T cells, or PBMCs came the material, which was cDNA or gDNA.

How the authors handled the data: Nucleated cell number was recorded as an estimate derived from reference gene primer amplification. Produced via immunoSEQ multiplex PCR; TCRdb's table is partial and in-frame only. The DNA was the basis for D and trimming; V, J and clone size are from that table. The sample gives about 190,000 clones, around nine tenths of which show up once; approximately 1.1% is in the top ten. Trimming at V came to 4 bases and at J to 3 bases, leaving 6 bases not matched to a gene. Germline lookup yields CDR1 LGHDT and CDR2 YNNKEL (reference sequence). The CDR3 sequence is 15 residues long.

The receptor comes from a man aged 30 to 39 with acute or convalescent COVID-19. The chain joins TRBV3-1 (or the pseudogene TRBV3-2) to TRBJ2-5, with 9 positions matching TRBD1. The sequencing input was peripheral blood. CDR3 sequence: CASSRGDRAKETQYF. CDR3 DNA: TGTGCCAGCAGCCGAGGGGACAGGGCGAAAGAGACCCAGTACTTC.